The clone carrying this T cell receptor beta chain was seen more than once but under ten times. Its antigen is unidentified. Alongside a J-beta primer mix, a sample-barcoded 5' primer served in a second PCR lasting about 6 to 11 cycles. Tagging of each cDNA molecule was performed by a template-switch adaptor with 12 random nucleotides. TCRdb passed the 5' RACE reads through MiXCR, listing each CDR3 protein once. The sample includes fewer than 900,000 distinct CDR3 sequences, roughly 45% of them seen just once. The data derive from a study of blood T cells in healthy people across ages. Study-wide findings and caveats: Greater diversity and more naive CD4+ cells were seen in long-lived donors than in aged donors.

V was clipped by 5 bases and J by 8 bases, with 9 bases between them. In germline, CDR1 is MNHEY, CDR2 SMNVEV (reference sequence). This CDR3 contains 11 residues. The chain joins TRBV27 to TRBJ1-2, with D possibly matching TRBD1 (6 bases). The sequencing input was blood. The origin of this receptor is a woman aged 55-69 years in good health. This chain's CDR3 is CASSAGGGYTF. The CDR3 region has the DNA TGTGCCAGCAGTGCTGGGGGCGGCTACACCTTC.